Many counts were recorded for the clone carrying this T cell receptor (beta chain). The antigen is unknown. This record comes from a study of read filtering for tumor transcriptome and immune sequencing. The library was built from about 400 ng RNA with molecular barcoded adaptors for alpha/delta and beta/gamma chains. Using its own MiXCR run on the reads, TCRdb lists one record per CDR3 protein. The sample shows fewer than 150,000 distinct CDR3 sequences, around 13% of them seen only once. Study-wide results and caveats: IR-seq and RNA-seq agreed better without single-read clonotypes.

Sequenced: a population of CD138-negative cells sorted from bone marrow. The sequence came from a donor aged 40 or over with multiple myeloma.

The CDR3 nucleotides are TGCGCCAGCAGCTTGGCCACAGGGGGGCAGAACGAGCAGTACTTC. Translation: CASSLATGGQNEQYF. The chain couples TRBV5-1 to TRBJ2-7, with 8 bases that match TRBD1. The CDR3 is made up of 15 amino acids. The J segment lost 5 bases and the V segment lost 0 bases, leaving 7 bases of the junction unmatched. Germline V CDR1 and CDR2: SGHRS, YFSETQ.